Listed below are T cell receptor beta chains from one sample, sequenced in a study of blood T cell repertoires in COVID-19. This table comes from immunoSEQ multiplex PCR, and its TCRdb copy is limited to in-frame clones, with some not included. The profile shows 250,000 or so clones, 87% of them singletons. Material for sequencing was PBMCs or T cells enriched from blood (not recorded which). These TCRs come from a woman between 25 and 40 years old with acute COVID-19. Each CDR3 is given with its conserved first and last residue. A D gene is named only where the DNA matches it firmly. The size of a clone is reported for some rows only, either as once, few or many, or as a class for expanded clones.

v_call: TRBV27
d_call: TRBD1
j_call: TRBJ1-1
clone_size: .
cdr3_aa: CASSLGDRWTEAFF
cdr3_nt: TGTGCCAGCAGTTTAGGGGACAGATGGACTGAAGCTTTCTTT

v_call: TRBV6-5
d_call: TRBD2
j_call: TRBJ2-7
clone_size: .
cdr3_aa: CASSPSGGYEQYF
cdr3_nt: TGTGCCAGCAGTCCGAGCGGGGGCTACGAGCAGTACTTC

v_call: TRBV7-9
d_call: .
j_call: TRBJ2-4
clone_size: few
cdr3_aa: CASSSGGRSKNIQYF
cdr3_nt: TGTGCCAGCAGCTCCGGAGGAAGGTCCAAAAACATTCAGTACTTC

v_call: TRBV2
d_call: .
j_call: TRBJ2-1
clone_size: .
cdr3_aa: CASSGDSNEQFF
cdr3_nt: TGTGCCAGCAGTGGCGACAGCAATGAGCAGTTCTTC

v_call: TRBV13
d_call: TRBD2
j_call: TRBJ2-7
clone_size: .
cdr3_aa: CASSLIGGGGYEQYF
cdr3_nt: TGTGCCAGCAGCCTAATAGGCGGGGGGGGCTACGAGCAGTACTTC

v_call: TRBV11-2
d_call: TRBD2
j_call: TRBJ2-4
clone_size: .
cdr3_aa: CASRGLRGGSKNIQYF
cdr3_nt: TGTGCCAGCCGCGGGTTGCGGGGGGGGAGCAAAAACATTCAGTACTTC

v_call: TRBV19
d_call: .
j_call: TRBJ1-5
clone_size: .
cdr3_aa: CASSIDNPRGNQPQHF
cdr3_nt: TGTGCCAGTAGTATAGATAACCCGCGTGGCAATCAGCCCCAGCATTTT

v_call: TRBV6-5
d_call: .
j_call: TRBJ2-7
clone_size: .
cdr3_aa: CASSPGSYEQYF
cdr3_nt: TGTGCCAGCAGTCCCGGTTCGTACGAGCAGTACTTC

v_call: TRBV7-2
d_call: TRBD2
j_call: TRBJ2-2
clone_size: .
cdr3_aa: CASSSGLAGTGELFF
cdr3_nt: TGTGCCAGCAGTTCAGGACTAGCCGGCACCGGGGAGCTGTTTTTT

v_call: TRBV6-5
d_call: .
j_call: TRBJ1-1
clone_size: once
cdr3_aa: CASSPRRRNTEAFF
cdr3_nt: TGTGCCAGCAGTCCCCGCCGGAGGAACACTGAAGCTTTCTTT

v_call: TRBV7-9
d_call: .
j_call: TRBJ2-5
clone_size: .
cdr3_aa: CASSLEEGLQSQETQYF
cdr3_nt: TGTGCCAGCAGCTTAGAGGAGGGTTTACAGAGTCAAGAGACCCAGTACTTC

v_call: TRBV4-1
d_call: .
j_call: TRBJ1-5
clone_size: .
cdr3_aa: CASSQEPNRAQHF
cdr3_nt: TGCGCCAGCAGCCAAGAGCCAAATCGGGCCCAGCATTTT

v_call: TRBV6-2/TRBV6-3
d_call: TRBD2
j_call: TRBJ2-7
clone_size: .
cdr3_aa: CASSYGTSGSYYEQYF
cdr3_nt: TGTGCCAGCAGTTACGGTACTAGCGGGTCCTACTACGAGCAGTACTTC

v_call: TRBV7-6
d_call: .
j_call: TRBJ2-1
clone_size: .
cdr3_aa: CASSLVGRGRDEQFF
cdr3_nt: TGTGCCAGCAGCTTAGTCGGCAGGGGTCGAGATGAGCAGTTCTTC

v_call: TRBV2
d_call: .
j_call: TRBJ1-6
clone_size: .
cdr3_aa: CASKSAGTRVSPLHF
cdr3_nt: TGTGCCAGCAAAAGTGCAGGGACAAGGGTTTCACCCCTCCACTTT

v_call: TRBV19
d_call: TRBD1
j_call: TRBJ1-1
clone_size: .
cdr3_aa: CASSRRTGPRMNTEAFF
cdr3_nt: TGTGCCAGTAGTAGGCGGACAGGACCCCGCATGAACACTGAAGCTTTCTTT

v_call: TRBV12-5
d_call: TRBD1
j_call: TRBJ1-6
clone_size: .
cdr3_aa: CASGTGTGVSPLHF
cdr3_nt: TGTGCTAGTGGGACCGGGACAGGGGTTTCACCCCTCCACTTT

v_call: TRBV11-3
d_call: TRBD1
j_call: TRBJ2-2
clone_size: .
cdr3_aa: CASSLTGQGAGELFF
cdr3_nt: TGTGCCAGCAGCTTAACGGGGCAGGGGGCCGGGGAGCTGTTTTTT

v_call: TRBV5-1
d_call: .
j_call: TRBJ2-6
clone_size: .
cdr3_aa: CASSFAPRGTGANVLTF
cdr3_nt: TGCGCCAGCAGCTTCGCTCCCCGGGGGACTGGGGCCAACGTCCTGACTTTC

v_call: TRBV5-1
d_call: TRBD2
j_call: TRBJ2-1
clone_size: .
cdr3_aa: CASSLRASGGDDEQFF
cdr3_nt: TGCGCCAGCAGCTTGAGGGCTAGCGGGGGAGACGATGAGCAGTTCTTC

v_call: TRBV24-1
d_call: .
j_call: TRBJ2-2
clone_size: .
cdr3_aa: CATSALGRGTNTGELFF
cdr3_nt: TGTGCCACCAGTGCCCTCGGCAGGGGCACAAACACCGGGGAGCTGTTTTTT

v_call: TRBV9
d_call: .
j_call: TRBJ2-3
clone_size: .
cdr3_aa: CASSVNGQPTDTQYF
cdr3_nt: TGTGCCAGCAGCGTAAACGGACAGCCCACAGATACGCAGTATTTT

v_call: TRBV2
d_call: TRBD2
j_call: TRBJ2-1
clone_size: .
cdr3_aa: CASKRELAGGSGEQFF
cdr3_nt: TGTGCCAGCAAACGCGAACTAGCGGGGGGGTCCGGTGAGCAGTTCTTC

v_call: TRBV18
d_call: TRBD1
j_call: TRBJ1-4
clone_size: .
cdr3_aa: CASSQQTGTNEKLFF
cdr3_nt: TGTGCCAGCTCACAGCAGACAGGGACTAATGAAAAACTGTTTTTT

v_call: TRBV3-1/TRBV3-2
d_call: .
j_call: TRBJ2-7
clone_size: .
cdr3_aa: CASSQVIGDYEQYF
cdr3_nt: TGTGCCAGCAGCCAAGTCATCGGGGACTACGAGCAGTACTTC

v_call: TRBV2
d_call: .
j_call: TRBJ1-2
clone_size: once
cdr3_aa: CASRSRQTDLGYTF
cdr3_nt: TGTGCCAGCAGGTCCCGACAGACCGACCTCGGCTACACCTTC

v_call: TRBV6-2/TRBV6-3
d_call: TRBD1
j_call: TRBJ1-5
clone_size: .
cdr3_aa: CASSYGQGNQPQHF
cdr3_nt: TGTGCCAGCAGTTACGGACAGGGAAATCAGCCCCAGCATTTT

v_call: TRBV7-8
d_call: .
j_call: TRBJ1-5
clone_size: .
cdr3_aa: CASTPQGSNQPQHF
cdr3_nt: TGTGCCAGCACCCCGCAGGGAAGCAATCAGCCCCAGCATTTT